The present T cell receptor (beta chain) was sequenced within a study of beta chain features in type 1 diabetes. General study findings and limits: Type 1 diabetes patients showed a moderate but significant shortening of TCRB CDR3s in all four CD4+ subsets.

Concerning this clone itself: As yet, its antigen is unknown.

Expressed TCRB transcripts were sequenced because the isolated RNA had all been reverse transcribed beforehand. Data came from immunoSEQ multiplex PCR; TCRdb stores just in-frame clones and leaves some out. The data hold 25,000 to 30,000 clones, with roughly three fifths observed a single time. With V trimmed by 2 bases and J by 5 bases, 7 bases remained unmatched. The germline V gene has CDR1 GTSNPN and CDR2 SVGIG (reference sequence). The CDR3 extends over 15 amino acids. Sequencing was done on a sample of Tregs from blood. The V and J genes are TRBV30 and TRBJ2-1, with 9 bases aligning to TRBD2. This receptor was taken from a woman between 18 and 30 years old with type 1 diabetes. This CDR3 reads CAWSRGTSPHNEQFF. In DNA, the CDR3 is TGTGCCTGGAGTAGGGGGACTAGCCCTCACAATGAGCAGTTCTTC.